This T cell receptor (beta chain) was obtained from a study of a mutant IDH1 vaccine in newly diagnosed glioma. The assay was immunoSEQ multiplex PCR, and TCRdb's table has in-frame clones only and misses some. In the table there are around 100,000 clones, roughly 90% of which are singletons. The length of the CDR3 is 18 residues. Time point here: week 11, during vaccination. Every vaccination contained 300 ug of the mutant IDH1 20-mer peptide and was paired with topical imiquimod. Points on this clone: Its antigen remains unknown.

The sequencing used PBMCs, collected from a glioma patient whose treatment included an IDH1 peptide vaccine. This sequence originates from a woman between 45 and 65 years old with glioma. The chain employs TRBV21-1 and TRBJ1-1. TRBV21-1 is a documented pseudogene. DNA for the CDR3: TGTGCCAGCAGCAAAGAATCGACGGGGACGATTTGTGACACTGAAGCTTTCTTT. Protein sequence: CASSKESTGTICDTEAFF.